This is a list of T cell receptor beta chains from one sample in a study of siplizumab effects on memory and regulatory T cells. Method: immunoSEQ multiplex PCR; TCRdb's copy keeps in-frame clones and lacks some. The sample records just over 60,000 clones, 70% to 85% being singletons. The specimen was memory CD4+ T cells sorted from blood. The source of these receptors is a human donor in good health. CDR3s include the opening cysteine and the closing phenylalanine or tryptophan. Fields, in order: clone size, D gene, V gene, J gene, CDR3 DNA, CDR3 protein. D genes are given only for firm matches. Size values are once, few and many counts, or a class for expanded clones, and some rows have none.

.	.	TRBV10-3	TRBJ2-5	TGTGCCATCAGTGAGTCAGGTCTAGCGTGGGCGGAGACCCAGTACTTC	CAISESGLAWAETQYF
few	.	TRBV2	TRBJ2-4	TGTGCCAGCAGTGAAAGTATGCTTGAACGTTCCAAAAACATTCAGTACTTC	CASSESMLERSKNIQYF
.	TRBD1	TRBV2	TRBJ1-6	TGTGCCAGCAGAAAACAGGGGCTAGATTCACCCCTCCACTTT	CASRKQGLDSPLHF
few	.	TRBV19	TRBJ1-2	TGTGCCAGTCACGGACTGAACTATGGCTACACCTTC	CASHGLNYGYTF
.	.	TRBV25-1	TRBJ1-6	TGTGCCAGCAGTGGGGCGGACAGACTAGGGGATTCACCCCTCCACTTT	CASSGADRLGDSPLHF
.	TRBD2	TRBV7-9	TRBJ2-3	TGTGCCAGCAGCCCGCCGACTAGCGTGGACCCTACAGATACGCAGTATTTT	CASSPPTSVDPTDTQYF
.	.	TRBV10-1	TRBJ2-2	TGCGCCAGCAGTGATTTAGGCCTAAGCGGGGAGCTGTTTTTT	CASSDLGLSGELFF
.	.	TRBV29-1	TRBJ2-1	TGCAGCGTTGCCGACAGATATAATGAGCAGTTCTTC	CSVADRYNEQFF
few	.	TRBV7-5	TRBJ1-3	TGTGTCAGAAGCCTAGTTAAGGGAAACACCATATATTTT	CVRSLVKGNTIYF
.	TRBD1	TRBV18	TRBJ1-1	TGTGCCAGCTCACCTTTCGCAACACAGGGGACTGAAGCTTTCTTT	CASSPFATQGTEAFF
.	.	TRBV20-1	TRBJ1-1	TGCAGTGCTAGTCCTTACGCTGAAGCTTTCTTT	CSASPYAEAFF
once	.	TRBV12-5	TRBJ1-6	TGTGCTAGTGGTTTGGTAGATGGGGTAGGGAGTTCACCCCTCCACTTT	CASGLVDGVGSSPLHF
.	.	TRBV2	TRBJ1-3	TGTGCCAGCAGTGTGGGCAGCTCTGGAAACACCATATATTTT	CASSVGSSGNTIYF
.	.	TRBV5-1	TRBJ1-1	TGCGCCAGCAGCGCAGTCGGACGGATGAACACTGAAGCTTTCTTT	CASSAVGRMNTEAFF
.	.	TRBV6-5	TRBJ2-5	TGTGCCAGCAGGTTCCAGGAGGGGGTGGAGACCCAGTACTTC	CASRFQEGVETQYF
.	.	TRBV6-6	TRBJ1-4	TGTGCCAGCAGTTACCCAGGAGGGGGGGATGAAAAACTGTTTTTT	CASSYPGGGDEKLFF
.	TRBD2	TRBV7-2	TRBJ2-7	TGTGCCAGCAGCTGGACTAGCGGGCCCACCAGGAGCTCCTACGAGCAGTACTTC	CASSWTSGPTRSSYEQYF
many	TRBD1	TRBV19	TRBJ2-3	TGTGCCAGTAGTCTGGGGACAGGCAGCACAGATACGCAGTATTTT	CASSLGTGSTDTQYF
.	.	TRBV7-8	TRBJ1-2	TGTGCCAGCAGCTCCAGCGTGTGGGGGGCCGGTGGCTACACCTTC	CASSSSVWGAGGYTF
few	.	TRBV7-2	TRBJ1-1	TGTGCCAGCAGCGCCAGAACTGAAGCTTTCTTT	CASSARTEAFF
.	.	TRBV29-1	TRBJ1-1	TGCAGCGTTGATTCGTGGGACAAAGAAGCTTTCTTT	CSVDSWDKEAFF
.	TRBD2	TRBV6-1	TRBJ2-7	TGTGCCAGCAGTGAAGAGGGCACCGGGAGGAAGTACTTC	CASSEEGTGRKYF
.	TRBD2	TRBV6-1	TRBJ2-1	TGTGCCAGCAGTGCGGGGGGGACACACAATGAGCAGTTCTTC	CASSAGGTHNEQFF
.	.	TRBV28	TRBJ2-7	TGTGCCAGCAGCCTGTCCACGTACGAGCAGTACTTC	CASSLSTYEQYF
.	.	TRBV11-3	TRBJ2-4	TGTGCCAGCAGCTTAGGGACTGGGAACGGAAACATTCAGTACTTC	CASSLGTGNGNIQYF
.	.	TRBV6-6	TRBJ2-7	TGTGCCAGCGGCCCTAGAGGGGTGACCCAGGAGCAGTACTTC	CASGPRGVTQEQYF
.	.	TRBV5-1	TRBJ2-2	TGCGCCAGCAAGGCCGGGACTAACACCGGGGAGCTGTTTTTT	CASKAGTNTGELFF
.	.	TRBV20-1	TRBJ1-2	TGCAGTGCGAGGAGTAACTATGGCTACACCTTC	CSARSNYGYTF
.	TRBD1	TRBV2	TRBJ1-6	TGTGCCAGCAGCGTTTGGGACAGGGAGAATTCACCCCTCCACTTT	CASSVWDRENSPLHF
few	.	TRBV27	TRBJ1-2	TGTGCCAGCAGCCTCCGGGGGGGGAACTATGGCTACACCTTC	CASSLRGGNYGYTF
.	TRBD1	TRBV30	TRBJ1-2	TGTGCCTGGAGCCTCAGGGGGAACTATGGCTACACCTTC	CAWSLRGNYGYTF
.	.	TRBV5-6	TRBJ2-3	TGTGCCAGCAGCCCGCAGGGGCCAGATACGCAGTATTTT	CASSPQGPDTQYF
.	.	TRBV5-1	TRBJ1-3	TGCGCCAGCAGCTTGGCAGGGAGCTCTGGAAACACCATATATTTT	CASSLAGSSGNTIYF
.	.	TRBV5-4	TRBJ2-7	TGTGCCAGCAGCTTCGGGGAGTTAGGGGTCTACGAGCAGTACTTC	CASSFGELGVYEQYF
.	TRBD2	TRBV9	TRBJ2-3	TGTGCCAGCAGCGCCTCGCGGGGGGGACGGACAGATACGCAGTATTTT	CASSASRGGRTDTQYF
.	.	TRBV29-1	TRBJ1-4	TGCAGCGGCTCCAGCCCAACTAATGAAAAACTGTTTTTT	CSGSSPTNEKLFF
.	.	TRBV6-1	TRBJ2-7	TGTGCCAGCAGTGAAGCCGGCGCGGGGATAGCTGGAGAGCAGTACTTC	CASSEAGAGIAGEQYF
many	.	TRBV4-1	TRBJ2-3	TGCGCCAGCAGCCACGTCTCGGGTCGCGGGGCCAGGAGCACAGATACGCAGTATTTT	CASSHVSGRGARSTDTQYF